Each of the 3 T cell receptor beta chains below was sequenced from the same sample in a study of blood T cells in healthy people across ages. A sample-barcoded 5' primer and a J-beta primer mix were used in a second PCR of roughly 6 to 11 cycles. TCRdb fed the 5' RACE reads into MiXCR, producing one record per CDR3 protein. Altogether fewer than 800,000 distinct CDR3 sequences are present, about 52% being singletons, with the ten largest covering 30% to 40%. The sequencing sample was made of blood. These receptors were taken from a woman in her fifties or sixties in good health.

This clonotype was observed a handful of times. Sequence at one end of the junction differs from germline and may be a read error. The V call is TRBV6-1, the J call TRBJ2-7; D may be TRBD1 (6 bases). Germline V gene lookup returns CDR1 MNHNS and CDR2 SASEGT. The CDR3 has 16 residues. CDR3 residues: CASREDPGQSSYEQYF. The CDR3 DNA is TGTGCCAGCAGAGAAGATCCGGGACAAAGCTCCTACGAGCAGTACTTC.

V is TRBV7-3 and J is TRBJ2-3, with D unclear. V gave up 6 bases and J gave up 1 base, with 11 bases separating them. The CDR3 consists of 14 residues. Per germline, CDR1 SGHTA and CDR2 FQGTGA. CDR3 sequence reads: CASRLRQGTDTQYF. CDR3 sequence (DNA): TGTGCCAGCAGACTTAGGCAGGGCACAGATACGCAGTATTTT.

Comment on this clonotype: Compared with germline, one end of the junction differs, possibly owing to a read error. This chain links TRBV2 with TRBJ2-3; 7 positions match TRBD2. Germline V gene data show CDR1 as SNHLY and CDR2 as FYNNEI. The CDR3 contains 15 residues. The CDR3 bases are TGTGCTAGCAGTCCCCACCTAGCGGCGGGAGATACGCAGTATTTT. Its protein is CASSPHLAAGDTQYF.